A single sample is the source of the 8 T cell receptor beta chains below, sequenced in a study of Graves' ophthalmopathy and Graves' hyperthyroidism. RNA transcripts yielded amplified TCR beta CDR3 regions. Following a first-round RT-PCR that used HTBI primers, a second-round multiplex PCR was carried out. TCRdb itself ran the multiplex PCR reads through MiXCR, one entry per CDR3 protein. The table has about 1.1 million distinct CDR3 sequences, around a third seen once. Sequencing was done on a sample of peripheral blood or thyroid tissue (not recorded which). Receptors originate from an adult man with Graves' hyperthyroidism.

The sample holds many counts of this clonotype. The chain recombines TRBV12-3 or TRBV12-4 with TRBJ1-2; 8 bases fit TRBD1. With 3 bases clipped from V and 4 bases from J, the junction kept 10 bases outside the gene matches. CDR3 length: 16 amino acids. The CDR3 region is CASSFLPTGDAYGYTF. Written as DNA, the CDR3 is TGTGCCAGCAGTTTTCTCCCGACAGGGGATGCCTATGGCTACACCTTC.

The chain employs TRBV2 and TRBJ2-7; TRBD2 aligns across 9 bases. Trimming removed 6 bases from V and 5 bases from J; junction bases left unmatched: 8. Germline V gene data show CDR1 as SNHLY and CDR2 as FYNNEI. The CDR3 is 14 amino acids. The CDR3 nucleotides are TGTGCCAGCAGCGAGACTAGCGGTAGGGACGAGCAGTACTTC. This gives the protein CASSETSGRDEQYF.

CDR3 amino acids: CASSDGVIGANVLTF. The CDR3 region has the DNA TGCGCCAGCAGCGATGGGGTAATTGGGGCCAACGTCCTGACTTTC. The genes are TRBV5-1 and TRBJ2-6; D not resolved. The germline gives CDR1 SGHRS, CDR2 YFSETQ. There are 15 residues in the CDR3. V was clipped by 4 bases and J by 3 bases, with 11 bases between them.

The V call is TRBV19, the J call TRBJ2-7; D gene uncertain. CDR1 and CDR2 (germline): LNHDA, SQIVND (reference sequence). Deletions cut 9 bases from V and 3 bases from J, with 15 bases between. This CDR3 contains 13 residues. DNA for the CDR3: TGTGCCAGCAGTTACATGGCTGACTACGAGCAGTACTTC. It is translated as CASSYMADYEQYF.

The chain carries TRBV7-9 and TRBJ2-2; 7 positions agree with TRBD1. The V segment lost 6 bases and the J segment 0 bases; nucleotides outside the gene matches: 7. The germline gives CDR1 SEHNR, CDR2 FQNEAQ (reference sequence). There are 16 residues in the CDR3. The CDR3 DNA reads as TGTGCCAGCAGGAAGGGACAGATAGCGAACACCGGGGAGCTGTTTTTT. Residues: CASRKGQIANTGELFF.

This clonotype was found once. This sequence joins TRBV20-1 and TRBJ1-5, with D maybe TRBD1 (5 bases). Germline loops: CDR1 DFQATT, CDR2 SNEGSKA (reference sequence). This CDR3 contains 14 residues. V shed 5 bases and J shed 1 base, with 12 bases lying between them. The DNA for the CDR3 is TGCAGTGCTGAGTCAGGGCGCAGCAATCAGCCCCAGCATTTT. This translates into CSAESGRSNQPQHF.

This clonotype was seen many times. The J gene is TRBJ2-7, the V gene TRBV10-2, with TRBD1 matching 7 bases. CDR3 size: 17 residues. Germline CDR1 and CDR2: WSHSY and SAAADI. With 2 bases clipped from V and 1 base from J, the junction kept 11 bases outside the gene matches. The CDR3 DNA reads as TGCGCCAGCAGTGAGGCCCCCCGGACAGGAAAGTCCTACGAGCAGTACTTC. It specifies CASSEAPRTGKSYEQYF.

This chain connects TRBV10-3 to TRBJ1-1; 7 nucleotides match TRBD1. V trimming: 5 bases; J trimming: 7 bases; junction bases outside the gene matches: 10. Germline V gene data show CDR1 as ENHRY and CDR2 as SYGVKD. This CDR3 has 14 amino acids. CDR3 region: CAISLSGTANEAFF. CDR3 coding DNA: TGTGCCATCAGTTTGTCTGGGACAGCAAATGAAGCTTTCTTT.